Each of the 23 T cell receptor beta chains below was sequenced from the same sample in a study of T cells in localized non-small cell lung cancer. Profiled with immunoSEQ multiplex PCR; TCRdb holds only in-frame clones, not every one. The sample holds some 20,000 clones, 85% to 90% seen once. Specimen: PBMCs, collected before any cancer treatment. The receptor source for this set is a man aged 35 to 69 with stage II squamous cell lung carcinoma.

Here the CDR3 DNA reads TGTGCCATCACCACCGCGCCGGTAGACCGCAACGGCTACACCTTC. Its translation: CAITTAPVDRNGYTF. The chain recombines TRBV10-3 with TRBJ1-2; no reliable D call. Germline-derived CDR1 and CDR2 are ENHRY and SYGVKD. The V and J ends lost 7 bases and 8 bases respectively, with 23 bases between them. The CDR3 loop spans 15 amino acids.

The chain is built from TRBV14 and TRBJ2-2, with TRBD1 matching over 7 bases. The CDR3 runs to 14 residues. Germline V lookup: CDR1 SGHDN, CDR2 FVKESK. Germline trimming cut 4 bases from V and 7 bases from J; bases unmatched to any gene: 6. This chain's CDR3 is CASSLQQGIGELFF. CDR3 nucleotides: TGTGCCAGCAGCCTACAACAGGGGATCGGGGAGCTGTTTTTT.

This chain links TRBV2 with TRBJ2-1; 8 bases fit TRBD2. Germline V gene sequence: CDR1 SNHLY, CDR2 FYNNEI. The CDR3 contains 15 residues. The V segment lost 7 bases and the J segment 8 bases; nucleotides outside the gene matches: 13. CDR3: CASNGAGAWLDEQFF. The CDR3 DNA reads as TGTGCCAGCAATGGAGCGGGAGCATGGTTGGATGAGCAGTTCTTC.

This chain uses TRBV18 with TRBJ2-5, with D uncertain. Trimming stripped 3 bases from V and 2 bases from J, with 13 bases between. Looked up from germline, CDR1 is KGHSH and CDR2 is LQKENI. CDR3 size: 15 residues. CDR3: CASSPTRQQQETQYF. CDR3 bases: TGTGCCAGCTCACCTACGCGTCAGCAACAAGAGACCCAGTACTTC.

This clone was recorded only once. This chain links TRBV5-8 with TRBJ1-2; 8 bases agree with TRBD1. CDR1 and CDR2 from the germline V gene are SGHTS and YDEGEE. With 7 bases clipped from V and 8 bases from J, the junction kept 16 bases outside the gene matches. The CDR3 sequence is 15 residues long. The CDR3 reads CASSPRSDRGTGYTF. DNA for the CDR3: TGTGCCAGCTCACCCCGGTCCGACAGGGGCACGGGCTACACCTTC.

The J gene is TRBJ2-2, the V gene TRBV19; 9 positions agree with TRBD2. V was pared by 5 bases and J by 6 bases, with 4 bases of the junction left unmatched. The CDR3 spans 14 residues. Germline-derived CDR1 and CDR2 are LNHDA and SQIVND (reference sequence). CDR3: CASSVRGGAGELFF. Here the CDR3 DNA reads TGTGCCAGTAGTGTACGCGGGGGGGCCGGGGAGCTGTTTTTT.

The chain couples TRBV10-3 to TRBJ2-5; tentative D call: TRBD1 (6 bases). The closer fit of TRBJ2-7 to the DNA end suggests the J call may be wrong. The length of the CDR3 is 16 residues. Germline assignment: CDR1 ENHRY and CDR2 SYGVKD. The CDR3 loop reads CAIKAPHGQHVYEQYF. The CDR3 nucleotides read TGTGCCATCAAAGCCCCACACGGACAGCATGTCTACGAGCAGTACTTC.

This chain links TRBV15 with TRBJ2-5; D gene ambiguous. Germline CDR1 is LNHNV and CDR2 is YYDKDF (reference sequence). The CDR3 is 14 amino acids. V was clipped by 1 base and J by 4 bases, with 10 bases between them. The CDR3 sequence: CATSRVMGRETQYF. The CDR3 nucleotides are TGTGCCACCAGCAGAGTGATGGGTAGAGAGACCCAGTACTTC.

The genes are TRBV15 and TRBJ2-1; D may be TRBD1 (6 bases). Trimming stripped 0 bases from V and 7 bases from J, with 10 bases between. CDR3 length: 14 amino acids. In germline, CDR1 is LNHNV, CDR2 YYDKDF (reference sequence). The CDR3 DNA follows: TGTGCCACCAGCAGAGACGCGAGGGGGAATGAGCAGTTCTTC. Encoded protein: CATSRDARGNEQFF.

The rearrangement joins TRBV7-6 to TRBJ1-1; maybe TRBD1 (6 bases). V gave up 4 bases and J gave up 0 bases, with 15 bases separating them. This CDR3 has 16 residues. CDR1 is SGHVS, CDR2 FNYEAQ, per germline. The CDR3 protein is CASSSSRRGLNTEAFF. In nucleotides, the CDR3 is TGTGCCAGCAGCTCATCTCGGCGGGGGCTGAACACTGAAGCTTTCTTT.

This clone showed up just once. This chain uses TRBV9 with TRBJ2-3; 9 nucleotides align to TRBD2. CDR1 SGDLS and CDR2 YYNGEE come from the germline V gene. This CDR3 region has 13 residues. The junction had 2 bases not matched to a gene; V was cut back by 3 bases and J by 6 bases. Written as DNA, the CDR3 is TGTGCCAGCAGCGAGCGGGGGGACGATACGCAGTATTTT. It codes for CASSERGDDTQYF.

This clone was detected only a few times. The V and J genes are TRBV29-1 and TRBJ2-7, with TRBD1 matching 9 bases. V lost 5 bases, J lost 4 bases, and 15 bases stayed unmatched. CDR3 length: 16 residues. Germline values: CDR1 SQVTM, CDR2 ANQGSEA. In DNA form, the CDR3 reads TGCAGCGTTACGGTGCCGGGACAGGGTTCGATGTACGAGCAGTACTTC. Its protein product is CSVTVPGQGSMYEQYF.

The gene calls are TRBV7-2 and TRBJ2-7; no reliable D call. Germline assignment: CDR1 SGHTA and CDR2 FQGNSA. The germline V and J ends were trimmed by 4 bases and 5 bases, with 6 bases remaining between them. The CDR3 consists of 11 residues. CDR3 protein: CASSSLNEQYF. In nucleotides, the CDR3 is TGTGCCAGCAGCTCGCTAAACGAGCAGTACTTC.

This rearrangement joins TRBV9 to TRBJ2-7; 9 nucleotides match TRBD1. In germline, CDR1 is SGDLS, CDR2 YYNGEE. With 4 bases clipped from V and 2 bases from J, the junction kept 10 bases outside the gene matches. The CDR3 runs 16 residues. The CDR3: CASSPRQGGFPYEQYF. DNA of the CDR3: TGTGCCAGCAGCCCGCGACAGGGGGGGTTCCCCTACGAGCAGTACTTC.

V gene TRBV19 combines with J gene TRBJ1-2; TRBD1 might be the D (5 bases). Trimming removed 2 bases at V and 3 bases at J, with 10 bases between. The germline gives CDR1 LNHDA, CDR2 SQIVND (reference sequence). This CDR3 has 14 amino acids. CDR3 sequence reads: CASSILGRDYGYTF. The CDR3 region has the DNA TGTGCCAGTAGTATATTGGGACGGGACTATGGCTACACCTTC.

The chain uses TRBV28 and TRBJ2-7; TRBD1 matches 7 bases. The CDR3 is made up of 14 amino acids. CDR1 is MDHEN, CDR2 SYDVKM, per germline. V lost 5 bases and J lost 2; bases outside the gene matches: 6. This CDR3 reads CASSMLDRAYEQYF. The CDR3 region has the DNA TGTGCCAGCAGTATGCTCGACAGGGCCTACGAGCAGTACTTC. Supplemented by reference TRBV28 and TRBJ2-7, the full variable domain reads DVKVTQSSRYLVKRTGEKVFLECVQDMDHENMFWYRQDPGLGLRLIYFSYDVKMKEKGDIPEGYSVSREKKERFSLILESASTNQTSMYLCASSMLDRAYEQYFGPGTRLTVT.

The CDR3 sequence is CASSNLGLAIGELFF. The CDR3 nucleotides read TGTGCCAGCAGTAACCTGGGACTAGCCATCGGGGAGCTGTTTTTT. The rearrangement uses TRBV6-5 and TRBJ2-2; TRBD2 matches at 9 bases. Germline CDR1 and CDR2: MNHEY and SVGAGI. This CDR3 is built from 15 residues. With V trimmed by 5 bases and J by 7 bases, 8 bases remained unmatched.

The chain recombines TRBV11-3 with TRBJ2-6; D is possibly TRBD1 (5 bases). V lost 7 bases and J lost 0, with 7 bases in between. Germline V gives CDR1 SGHNT, CDR2 YENEEA. This CDR3 is 14 amino acids long. The CDR3: CASNQGSGANVLTF. Written as DNA, the CDR3 is TGTGCCAGCAACCAGGGCTCTGGGGCCAACGTCCTGACTTTC.

The chain combines TRBV7-8 with TRBJ1-2; 7 bases are a match to TRBD1. J lost 1 base, V lost 5 bases, and 10 bases had no gene match. Germline loops: CDR1 SGHVS, CDR2 FQNEAQ. The length of the CDR3 is 16 residues. The CDR3 DNA follows: TGTGCCAGCAGCCCATTCCCGGGACAGATTAACTATGGCTACACCTTC. Its translation is CASSPFPGQINYGYTF.

The V and J genes are TRBV5-1 and TRBJ2-1; TRBD2 aligns across 10 bases. CDR1 SGHRS and CDR2 YFSETQ come from the germline V gene. The CDR3 covers 17 residues. With V trimmed by 4 bases and J by 3 bases, 10 bases remained unmatched. CDR3 sequence (DNA): TGCGCCAGCAGCCCCGGGGGTAGCGGGAGGATCTACAATGAGCAGTTCTTC. Its protein is CASSPGGSGRIYNEQFF.

This rearrangement joins TRBV7-3 to TRBJ1-1; D is unclear. V lost 5 bases to trimming and J lost 1 base, with 11 bases between them. Germline values: CDR1 SGHTA, CDR2 FQGTGA. The CDR3 extends over 14 amino acids. The CDR3 is CASSPHGANTEAFF. The CDR3 nucleotides are TGTGCCAGCAGCCCCCACGGAGCGAACACTGAAGCTTTCTTT. Drawing the rest from reference TRBV7-3 and TRBJ1-1, the complete variable domain is GAGVSQTPSNKVTEKGKYVELRCDPISGHTALYWYRQSLGQGPEFLIYFQGTGAADDSGLPNDRFFAVRPEGSVSTLKIQRTERGDSAVYLCASSPHGANTEAFFGQGTRLTVV.

This clone appeared once. This rearrangement joins TRBV14 to TRBJ2-3, with D tentatively TRBD1 (5 bases). The CDR3 loop spans 14 amino acids. Looked up from germline, CDR1 is SGHDN and CDR2 is FVKESK. V was clipped by 4 bases and J by 2 bases, with 10 bases between them. CDR3 nucleotides: TGTGCCAGCAGCCTCAGGGTTGTCACAGATACGCAGTATTTT. It translates to CASSLRVVTDTQYF.

The chain employs TRBV11-3 and TRBJ2-2; unclear D gene. V was pared by 1 base and J by 5 bases, with 5 bases between. The CDR3 runs to 13 residues. Per the germline V gene, CDR1 is SGHNT and CDR2 is YENEEA. CDR3 residues: CASSLARTGELFF. CDR3 DNA sequence: TGTGCCAGCAGCTTAGCGAGGACCGGGGAGCTGTTTTTT.